Below are 20 T cell receptor beta chains sequenced from a single sample in a study of tumor-infiltrating lymphocytes in localized non-small cell lung cancer. Libraries were prepared by immunoSEQ multiplex PCR; TCRdb keeps only in-frame clonotypes and omits some of them. The sample has about 5,500 clones, 81% seen once. Source material: lung tumor tissue. The receptors originated from a human donor with non-small cell lung cancer.

The chain carries TRBV5-4 and TRBJ2-5, with D possibly TRBD1 on 6 matching bases. This CDR3 contains 14 residues. Per germline, CDR1 SGHNT and CDR2 YYREEE (reference sequence). V lost 2 bases and J lost 4, with 12 bases in between. The CDR3, as DNA: TGTGCCAGCAGCTTATCGGCCAGGGGAGAGACCCAGTACTTC. Protein: CASSLSARGETQYF.

V is TRBV19 and J is TRBJ1-1, with D unresolved. Trimming took 8 bases from V and 6 from J, leaving 16 bases between them. The CDR3 sequence is 13 residues long. CDR1 is LNHDA and CDR2 is SQIVND in the germline V gene (reference sequence). CDR3 bases: TGTGCCAGTTCGGGGTCTTTGGTGGCTGAAGCTTTCTTT. Encoded protein: CASSGSLVAEAFF.

The chain is built from TRBV5-1 and TRBJ2-3; 9 nucleotides line up with TRBD1. Germline V lookup: CDR1 SGHRS, CDR2 YFSETQ. This CDR3 has 18 amino acids. Trimming at V came to 4 bases and at J to 3 bases, leaving 15 bases not matched to a gene. CDR3 bases: TGCGCCAGCAGCCGCCGCTTACAGGGGGCATTTGCAACAGATACGCAGTATTTT. Its protein product is CASSRRLQGAFATDTQYF.

The rearrangement joins TRBV7-9 to TRBJ1-2, with D unclear. V was clipped by 3 bases and J by 1 base, with 15 bases between them. The CDR3 spans 16 residues. Germline-derived CDR1 and CDR2 are SEHNR and FQNEAQ (reference sequence). The CDR3 nucleotides are TGTGCCAGCAGCTTCCCGTTGGTCAGCCTTAACTATGGCTACACCTTC. Translating gives CASSFPLVSLNYGYTF.

The V call is TRBV7-9, the J call TRBJ1-2, with D hard to call. The CDR3 totals 13 residues. The germline CDR1 and CDR2 sequences are SEHNR and FQNEAQ (reference sequence). Trimming took 5 bases from V and 7 from J, leaving 14 bases between them. CDR3 region: CASSPQRPSGYTF. For the CDR3, the DNA is TGTGCCAGCAGCCCCCAGAGGCCTAGTGGCTACACCTTC. Complete variable domain (other parts from reference TRBV7-9 and TRBJ1-2): DTGVSQNPRHKITKRGQNVTFRCDPISEHNRLYWYRQTLGQGPEFLTYFQNEAQLEKSRLLSDRFSAERPKGSFSTLEIQRTEQGDSAMYLCASSPQRPSGYTFGSGTRLTVV.

The V gene is TRBV5-1, the J gene TRBJ2-6; tentative D call: TRBD2 (5 bases). CDR1 SGHRS and CDR2 YFSETQ come from the germline V gene. The V and J ends lost 4 bases and 0 bases respectively, with 11 bases between them. The CDR3 is 16 amino acids. CDR3 bases: TGCGCCAGCAGCCGCGGACGGGACTCTGGGGCCAACGTCCTGACTTTC. It specifies CASSRGRDSGANVLTF.

The chain links TRBV5-1 to TRBJ2-1; the match to TRBD2 covers 12 bases. Per the germline V gene, CDR1 is SGHRS and CDR2 is YFSETQ. This CDR3 region has 15 residues. V dropped 4 bases and J dropped 5; count of bases not matched to a gene: 4. CDR3 nucleotide sequence: TGCGCCAGCAGCAGACTAGCGGGAGAGCACAATGAGCAGTTCTTC. Translated, it gives CASSRLAGEHNEQFF.

This chain connects TRBV7-9 to TRBJ2-5; tentative D call: TRBD1 (6 bases). The CDR3 extends over 15 amino acids. CDR1 is SEHNR, CDR2 FQNEAQ, per germline (reference sequence). Trimming shortened V by 4 bases and J by 2 bases, and 14 bases separated the two germline ends. The CDR3 DNA follows: TGTGCCAGCAGCTCCGTTACGGGACAACAAGAGACCCAGTACTTC. It encodes CASSSVTGQQETQYF.

The J gene is TRBJ2-6, the V gene TRBV5-4, with TRBD2 matching 9 bases. Germline-derived CDR1 and CDR2 are SGHNT and YYREEE (reference sequence). The CDR3 loop spans 18 amino acids. With V trimmed by 3 bases and J by 0 bases, 7 bases remained unmatched. The CDR3 DNA is TGTGCCAGCAGCTACGGACTAGCGCGCTACTCTGGGGCCAACGTCCTGACTTTC. This encodes CASSYGLARYSGANVLTF.

V gene TRBV5-8 combines with J gene TRBJ2-3, with a tentative D call TRBD2 (5 bases). The length of the CDR3 is 15 residues. V lost 0 bases to trimming and J lost 5 bases, with 13 bases between them. Germline V lookup: CDR1 SGHTS, CDR2 YDEGEE. The CDR3 region has the DNA TGTGCCAGCAGCTTGGAGAGGGAGCGTAGAGATACGCAGTATTTT. This translates into CASSLERERRDTQYF.

The gene calls are TRBV5-1 and TRBJ2-1; 8 bases match TRBD2. With 4 bases clipped from V and 4 bases from J, the junction kept 16 bases outside the gene matches. Germline loops: CDR1 SGHRS, CDR2 YFSETQ. The CDR3 extends over 18 amino acids. Written as DNA, the CDR3 is TGCGCCAGCAGCCCCTCCTCTGGGGCTAGCGGGTTTTACAATGAGCAGTTCTTC. Its protein is CASSPSSGASGFYNEQFF.

The chain has TRBV6-5 and TRBJ2-7; the D is unclear. V lost 4 bases and J lost 0, with 16 bases in between. The CDR3 covers 16 residues. Looked up from germline, CDR1 is MNHEY and CDR2 is SVGAGI. CDR3 in DNA: TGTGCCAGCAGTTCCGACGGTGTGATGGGCTCCTACGAGCAGTACTTC. Translation gives CASSSDGVMGSYEQYF.

The V and J genes are TRBV29-1 and TRBJ1-2, with TRBD1 as a possible D gene (5 bases). V was trimmed by 8 bases and J by 1 base, leaving 8 bases between them. The CDR3 runs to 11 residues. Germline V CDR1 and CDR2: SQVTM, ANQGSEA. The CDR3 region is CSKQDNYGYTF. The CDR3 region has the DNA TGCAGCAAACAGGATAACTATGGCTACACCTTC.

This chain links TRBV14 with TRBJ1-2, with D perhaps TRBD1 (5 bases). V dropped 5 bases and J dropped 4 bases, with 8 bases sitting between them. This CDR3 is 12 amino acids long. CDR1 is SGHDN and CDR2 is FVKESK in the germline V gene. Here the CDR3 reads CASSGGTYGYTF. For the CDR3, the DNA is TGTGCCAGCAGCGGGGGTACCTATGGCTACACCTTC.

The J gene is TRBJ2-5, the V gene TRBV7-9; a possible D gene is TRBD2 (6 bases). V was pared by 3 bases and J by 5 bases, with 13 bases between. CDR3 length: 14 amino acids. Germline CDR1 reads SEHNR; CDR2 reads FQNEAQ (reference sequence). The CDR3 here is CASSLAGPRETQYF. In nucleotides, the CDR3 is TGTGCCAGCAGCTTGGCGGGACCGAGGGAGACCCAGTACTTC.

J is TRBJ2-7 and V is TRBV2; 12 bases fit TRBD2. V trimming: 2 bases; J trimming: 0 bases; junction bases outside the gene matches: 11. The length of the CDR3 is 19 residues. Germline V CDR1 and CDR2: SNHLY, FYNNEI. In DNA, the CDR3 is TGTGCCAGCAGTGAAAGGGTGACTAGCGGGAGCCGATACTCCTACGAGCAGTACTTC. Its protein product is CASSERVTSGSRYSYEQYF.

This chain joins TRBV21-1 and TRBJ1-3; TRBD1 is the table's D call, not checked against the DNA. TRBV21-1 is marked as a pseudogene. The CDR3 is 18 residues long. The CDR3 here is CASSKAQIRDRALGTIYF. The DNA for the CDR3 is TGTGCCAGCAGCAAAGCTCAAATCCGGGACAGGGCTCTTGGCACCATATATTTT.

The J gene is TRBJ1-5, the V gene TRBV7-9; TRBD1 is a possible D gene (5 bases). Germline CDR1 reads SEHNR; CDR2 reads FQNEAQ (reference sequence). The V gene lost 6 bases and the J gene lost 12 bases, with 21 bases spanning the gap. The CDR3 extends over 14 amino acids. CDR3 nucleotides: TGTGCCAGCAGTCCCGACAGCGGCCGGTCGCGCCAGCATTTT. This translates into CASSPDSGRSRQHF.

The V and J genes are TRBV5-1 and TRBJ2-3; D not resolved. The CDR3 extends over 13 amino acids. Germline values: CDR1 SGHRS, CDR2 YFSETQ. V was trimmed by 2 bases and J by 2 bases, leaving 6 bases between them. In DNA form, the CDR3 reads TGCGCCAGCAGCTTAGACAACACAGATACGCAGTATTTT. It is translated as CASSLDNTDTQYF. The complete variable domain, with remaining parts taken from reference TRBV5-1 and TRBJ2-3, reads KAGVTQTPRYLIKTRGQQVTLSCSPISGHRSVSWYQQTPGQGLQFLFEYFSETQRNKGNFPGRFSGRQFSNSRSEMNVSTLELGDSALYLCASSLDNTDTQYFGPGTRLTVL.

The chain carries TRBV10-3 and TRBJ1-1; D might be TRBD1 (6 bases). Germline-derived CDR1 and CDR2 are ENHRY and SYGVKD. The CDR3 runs 12 residues. V was clipped by 3 bases and J by 6 bases, with 8 bases between them. As DNA, the CDR3 is TGTGCCATCAGTGAATGGGGGCCTGAAGCTTTCTTT. It is translated as CAISEWGPEAFF.